Given below is one T cell receptor beta chain in context. The data stem from a study of tumor-infiltrating lymphocytes in localized non-small cell lung cancer. V lost 1 base, J lost 8 bases, and 18 bases lay in between. The length of the CDR3 is 15 residues. Germline assignment: CDR1 SGHDT and CDR2 YYEEEE. Method: immunoSEQ multiplex PCR; TCRdb's copy keeps in-frame clones and lacks some. The sample yields 16,000 or so clones, around 78% seen once. The chain joins TRBV5-6 to TRBJ1-1; D may be TRBD1 (5 bases). The clonotype comes from a human donor with non-small cell lung cancer. The specimen was lung tumor tissue. CDR3 residues: CASSLRGFSKIEAFF. For the CDR3, the DNA is TGTGCCAGCAGCTTGAGGGGCTTCTCAAAGATCGAAGCTTTCTTT.